Listed below are T cell receptor beta chains from one sample, sequenced in a study of T cell repertoires in cytomegalovirus infection. One entry per CDR3 protein results from TCRdb running MiXCR on the reads. The table lists hundreds of thousands of distinct CDR3 sequences, roughly 42% of them singletons. Their specific antigens are unknown. Sequencing used cultured PBMCs, obtained from culture after CMV antigen stimulation. The source of these receptors is a human donor in good health (CMV status not recorded). Some clones in this sample may be carry-over from other donors' samples. The CDR3 runs from the conserved cysteine through the conserved F or W. The order of the fields is clone size, V gene, D gene, J gene, CDR3 DNA, CDR3 protein. D genes are given only for firm matches. Size is omitted from some rows. Given values are once, few, many or a class for expanded clones.

clone_size: few
v_call: TRBV6-2/TRBV6-3
d_call: -
j_call: TRBJ2-2
cdr3_nt: TGTGCCAGCAGTTACCATCCTAGCGCCAACACCGGGGAGCTGTTTTTT
cdr3_aa: CASSYHPSANTGELFF

clone_size: once
v_call: TRBV12-3/TRBV12-4
d_call: -
j_call: TRBJ2-5
cdr3_nt: TGTGCCAGCAGTCATGGACAGAAGTGGAAAGAGACCCAGTACTTC
cdr3_aa: CASSHGQKWKETQYF

clone_size: -
v_call: TRBV12-3/TRBV12-4
d_call: -
j_call: TRBJ1-2
cdr3_nt: TGTGCCAGCAGTTTAGGCAAGACCCTCGGCTACACCTTC
cdr3_aa: CASSLGKTLGYTF

clone_size: few
v_call: TRBV4-1
d_call: TRBD2
j_call: TRBJ2-1
cdr3_nt: TGCGCCAGCAGCCAAGAGGTCGGACTAGCGGATAACAATGAGCAGTTCTTC
cdr3_aa: CASSQEVGLADNNEQFF

clone_size: -
v_call: TRBV6-4
d_call: -
j_call: TRBJ1-1
cdr3_nt: TGTGCCAGCACTCAACCAGACCAGAACACTGAAGCTTTCTTT
cdr3_aa: CASTQPDQNTEAFF

clone_size: -
v_call: TRBV27
d_call: -
j_call: TRBJ1-2
cdr3_nt: TGTGCCAGCAGTACCAGGGGACTTGCGTTTGAGTACACCTTC
cdr3_aa: CASSTRGLAFEYTF

clone_size: -
v_call: TRBV28
d_call: TRBD1
j_call: TRBJ1-2
cdr3_nt: TGTGCCGGGGGACAGGGTAACTATGGCTACACCTTC
cdr3_aa: CAGGQGNYGYTF

clone_size: -
v_call: TRBV27
d_call: -
j_call: TRBJ1-6
cdr3_nt: TGTGCCAGCAGTTTAAAGGGCCCCCAGTCACCCCTCCACTTT
cdr3_aa: CASSLKGPQSPLHF

clone_size: -
v_call: TRBV7-8
d_call: -
j_call: TRBJ2-7
cdr3_nt: TGTGCCAGCAGCTTAGGGTGGAACGAGCAGTACTTC
cdr3_aa: CASSLGWNEQYF

clone_size: many
v_call: TRBV7-8
d_call: -
j_call: TRBJ2-7
cdr3_nt: TGTGCCAGCAGCTTCCAGGGAAACGAGCAGTACTTC
cdr3_aa: CASSFQGNEQYF

clone_size: -
v_call: TRBV24-1
d_call: -
j_call: TRBJ2-3
cdr3_nt: TGTGCCACCAGTGATCCCCCCGGGCCCACAGATACGCAGTATTTT
cdr3_aa: CATSDPPGPTDTQYF

clone_size: many
v_call: TRBV2
d_call: -
j_call: TRBJ2-7
cdr3_nt: TGTGCCAGCAGTGAAGAGTCAGCCGGACCCTCCTACGAGCAGTACTTC
cdr3_aa: CASSEESAGPSYEQYF

clone_size: few
v_call: TRBV7-9
d_call: TRBD1
j_call: TRBJ2-5
cdr3_nt: TGTGCCAGCAGCTCCTATCCCGACAGGGAAGAGACCCAGTACTTC
cdr3_aa: CASSSYPDREETQYF

clone_size: -
v_call: TRBV2
d_call: -
j_call: TRBJ1-3
cdr3_nt: TGTGCCAGCAGTGAAATGCCGGCCTACTCTGGAAACACCATATATTTT
cdr3_aa: CASSEMPAYSGNTIYF

clone_size: -
v_call: TRBV4-3
d_call: -
j_call: TRBJ2-1
cdr3_nt: TGCGCCAGCAGCCAAGAGGCGGGGAAGCAGTTCTTC
cdr3_aa: CASSQEAGKQFF

clone_size: -
v_call: TRBV10-3
d_call: -
j_call: TRBJ1-1
cdr3_nt: TGTGCCATCAGTGAGTCGCTGTCCGGGAACACTGAAGCTTTCTTT
cdr3_aa: CAISESLSGNTEAFF

clone_size: -
v_call: TRBV7-9
d_call: TRBD1
j_call: TRBJ2-7
cdr3_nt: TGTGCCAGCAGCTCCGGGACAGTCTACGAGCAGTACTTC
cdr3_aa: CASSSGTVYEQYF

clone_size: -
v_call: TRBV7-6
d_call: -
j_call: TRBJ2-1
cdr3_nt: TGTGCCAGCAGCTTAGTGGTAATTGGTTACAATGAGCAGTTCTTC
cdr3_aa: CASSLVVIGYNEQFF

clone_size: few
v_call: TRBV7-2
d_call: TRBD2
j_call: TRBJ2-7
cdr3_nt: TGTGCCAGCAGCCCCGGGACTACCTCCTACGAGCAGTACTTC
cdr3_aa: CASSPGTTSYEQYF

clone_size: -
v_call: TRBV20-1
d_call: TRBD2
j_call: TRBJ2-1
cdr3_nt: TGCAGTGCCCTGTCCGGGACTAACCTCATCAATGAGCAGTTCTTC
cdr3_aa: CSALSGTNLINEQFF

clone_size: once
v_call: TRBV10-3
d_call: -
j_call: TRBJ1-5
cdr3_nt: TGTGCCATTCAGGGTGAGGCCGGCGGCAATCAGCCCCAGCATTTT
cdr3_aa: CAIQGEAGGNQPQHF

clone_size: few
v_call: TRBV6-8
d_call: TRBD2
j_call: TRBJ2-1
cdr3_nt: TGTGCCAGCAGTTCCCGCCAGCGGGGGGGATACAATGAGCAGTTCTTC
cdr3_aa: CASSSRQRGGYNEQFF

clone_size: few
v_call: TRBV11-2
d_call: TRBD1
j_call: TRBJ2-1
cdr3_nt: TGTGCCAGCAGGCCGGGACAGGGGGCGCAGGAGCAGTTCTTC
cdr3_aa: CASRPGQGAQEQFF

clone_size: -
v_call: TRBV6-5
d_call: TRBD2
j_call: TRBJ2-1
cdr3_nt: TGTGCCAGCCTCCCCCGAGAAGTAGCGGGGGGCCGAGGTGAGCAGTTCTTC
cdr3_aa: CASLPREVAGGRGEQFF

clone_size: few
v_call: TRBV7-2
d_call: -
j_call: TRBJ2-5
cdr3_nt: TGTGCCAGCAGCGCCAGGGACATCCGGGAGACCCAGTACTTC
cdr3_aa: CASSARDIRETQYF

clone_size: few
v_call: TRBV7-9
d_call: -
j_call: TRBJ1-5
cdr3_nt: TGTGCCAGCAGCTTAGCGGCCAATCAGCCCCAGCATTTT
cdr3_aa: CASSLAANQPQHF

clone_size: -
v_call: TRBV7-2
d_call: -
j_call: TRBJ2-1
cdr3_nt: TGTGCCAGCAGCTTCGTCGTCTCCTACAATGAGCAGTTCTTC
cdr3_aa: CASSFVVSYNEQFF

clone_size: -
v_call: TRBV7-2
d_call: TRBD2
j_call: TRBJ2-7
cdr3_nt: TGTGCCAGCAGCTACGCTCGCGGGGGGACCTACGAGCAGTACTTC
cdr3_aa: CASSYARGGTYEQYF

clone_size: -
v_call: TRBV12-3/TRBV12-4
d_call: -
j_call: TRBJ1-2
cdr3_nt: TGTGCCAGCAGTTTCCGGCATACCCATGGCTACACCTTC
cdr3_aa: CASSFRHTHGYTF

clone_size: few
v_call: TRBV7-2
d_call: -
j_call: TRBJ2-3
cdr3_nt: TGTGCCAGCAGCTTATTCGGGGGGCTAGCGGCTGCCACAGATACGCAGTATTTT
cdr3_aa: CASSLFGGLAAATDTQYF

clone_size: -
v_call: TRBV25-1
d_call: -
j_call: TRBJ1-2
cdr3_nt: TGTGCCAGCAGTGGAATAGACTATGGCTACACCTTC
cdr3_aa: CASSGIDYGYTF

clone_size: -
v_call: TRBV6-1
d_call: TRBD2
j_call: TRBJ2-4
cdr3_nt: TGTGCCAGCAGTGAAGGGGGGGGGGACATTCAGTACTTC
cdr3_aa: CASSEGGGDIQYF

clone_size: few
v_call: TRBV6-6
d_call: -
j_call: TRBJ2-1
cdr3_nt: TGTGCCAGCAGGCATCGACCAGGGAATGAGCAGTTCTTC
cdr3_aa: CASRHRPGNEQFF

clone_size: few
v_call: TRBV12-3/TRBV12-4
d_call: TRBD1
j_call: TRBJ1-3
cdr3_nt: TGTGCCAGCAGTGGAGGCCCCCCGGACAGGGGGCGAGATGGAAACACCATATATTTT
cdr3_aa: CASSGGPPDRGRDGNTIYF

clone_size: -
v_call: TRBV19
d_call: -
j_call: TRBJ1-1
cdr3_nt: TGTGCCAGTAGTATTAACCAGGAGAGCACTGAAGCTTTCTTT
cdr3_aa: CASSINQESTEAFF

clone_size: -
v_call: TRBV10-3
d_call: -
j_call: TRBJ1-1
cdr3_nt: TGTGCCATCAGTGAGTCGACCGACTTCGGGGCTTTCTTT
cdr3_aa: CAISESTDFGAFF

clone_size: -
v_call: TRBV6-5
d_call: -
j_call: TRBJ1-2
cdr3_nt: TGTGCCAGCAGCAGGGGTCCTGTCCTTTCTAACTATGGCTACACCTTC
cdr3_aa: CASSRGPVLSNYGYTF

clone_size: -
v_call: TRBV28
d_call: -
j_call: TRBJ2-1
cdr3_nt: TGTGCCAGCAGTTTATCGAGGGCCGCCGGTGAGCAGTTCTTC
cdr3_aa: CASSLSRAAGEQFF

clone_size: -
v_call: TRBV6-5
d_call: TRBD2
j_call: TRBJ2-3
cdr3_nt: TGTGCCAGCAGTTACACACCCGGGACTAGCGGGGGCACAGATACGCAGTATTTT
cdr3_aa: CASSYTPGTSGGTDTQYF

clone_size: few
v_call: TRBV7-9
d_call: -
j_call: TRBJ2-2
cdr3_nt: TGTGCCAGCAGCGTGCCGGGGGCTAAGAACACCGGGGAGCTGTTTTTT
cdr3_aa: CASSVPGAKNTGELFF

clone_size: -
v_call: TRBV12-3/TRBV12-4
d_call: -
j_call: TRBJ1-5
cdr3_nt: TGTGCCAGCAGTCGGATGATCAGGGATCAGCCCCAGCATTTT
cdr3_aa: CASSRMIRDQPQHF

clone_size: many
v_call: TRBV12-3/TRBV12-4
d_call: TRBD1
j_call: TRBJ1-2
cdr3_nt: TGTGCCAGCAGTTCACACAGGGGAATAAACTATGGCTACACCTTC
cdr3_aa: CASSSHRGINYGYTF

clone_size: few
v_call: TRBV12-3/TRBV12-4
d_call: -
j_call: TRBJ1-2
cdr3_nt: TGTGCCAGCAGTTTAGCCGGGGTTGGCTATGGCTACACCTTC
cdr3_aa: CASSLAGVGYGYTF

clone_size: once
v_call: TRBV20-1
d_call: TRBD2
j_call: TRBJ2-1
cdr3_nt: TGCAGTTCGCGCCCTAGCGGGAGGGATTACAATGAGCAGTTCTTC
cdr3_aa: CSSRPSGRDYNEQFF

clone_size: few
v_call: TRBV6-2/TRBV6-3
d_call: -
j_call: TRBJ2-3
cdr3_nt: TGTGCCAGCAAGAAGACTAGTACAGATACGCAGTATTTT
cdr3_aa: CASKKTSTDTQYF

clone_size: few
v_call: TRBV6-2/TRBV6-3
d_call: TRBD2
j_call: TRBJ2-5
cdr3_nt: TGTGCCAGCAGTTCGATCCCGACTAGCGCTGAGACCCAGTACTTC
cdr3_aa: CASSSIPTSAETQYF

clone_size: -
v_call: TRBV19
d_call: TRBD1
j_call: TRBJ1-1
cdr3_nt: TGTGCCAGTAGTGGGGGGACAGGGAATAACTGGATGAACACTGAAGCTTTCTTT
cdr3_aa: CASSGGTGNNWMNTEAFF

clone_size: few
v_call: TRBV20-1
d_call: TRBD1
j_call: TRBJ2-1
cdr3_nt: TGCAGTGCTGAACAGCGGGACAGGGGGCTAAATGAGCAGTTCTTC
cdr3_aa: CSAEQRDRGLNEQFF

clone_size: -
v_call: TRBV4-1
d_call: TRBD1
j_call: TRBJ1-6
cdr3_nt: TGCGCCAGCAGCAGATCCCCACCGGGACAGAATAATTCACCCCTCCACTTT
cdr3_aa: CASSRSPPGQNNSPLHF

clone_size: few
v_call: TRBV2
d_call: -
j_call: TRBJ2-5
cdr3_nt: TGTGCCAGCATGGGTCGACAGGGGGCAGCGGGAGGAGAGACCCAGTACTTC
cdr3_aa: CASMGRQGAAGGETQYF

clone_size: -
v_call: TRBV28
d_call: -
j_call: TRBJ1-3
cdr3_nt: TGTGCCAGCAGTCGCTTGGTCGGTCCCTCTGGAAACACCATATATTTT
cdr3_aa: CASSRLVGPSGNTIYF

clone_size: -
v_call: TRBV7-4
d_call: -
j_call: TRBJ2-7
cdr3_nt: TGTGCCAGCAGCCACCCCCGGGACTTTTTCCCGAACTTC
cdr3_aa: CASSHPRDFFPNF

clone_size: few
v_call: TRBV7-8
d_call: TRBD1
j_call: TRBJ1-1
cdr3_nt: TGTGCCAGCAGCAACCGGGACAGGGGGCAGACTGAAGCTTTCTTT
cdr3_aa: CASSNRDRGQTEAFF